Below are 9 T cell receptor beta chains sequenced from a single sample in a study of blood T cell repertoires in COVID-19. Generated by immunoSEQ multiplex PCR, the TCRdb table keeps only in-frame clones and is missing some. The profile covers roughly 98,000 clones, with 85% appearing a single time and 12% taken by the ten largest. The sample comprised peripheral blood. Source of these receptors: a woman aged 70 to 79 with active or convalescent COVID-19.

This chain connects TRBV6-5 to TRBJ1-3; TRBD1 might be the D (5 bases). Trimming stripped 6 bases from V and 4 bases from J, with 10 bases between. The CDR3 contains 13 residues. Germline V gene data show CDR1 as MNHEY and CDR2 as SVGAGI. The CDR3 sequence: CASRGTIGNTIYF. The DNA of the CDR3 is TGTGCCAGCAGGGGGACTATAGGAAACACCATATATTTT.

The CDR3 DNA sequence: TGTGCCACCAGCAGAGTGGGCGGGGCTGCCGACTCTAACTATGGCTACACCTTC. Translating it yields CATSRVGGAADSNYGYTF. J is TRBJ1-2 and V is TRBV15; D is possibly TRBD1 (5 bases). The germline CDR1 and CDR2 sequences are LNHNV and YYDKDF (reference sequence). With 1 base removed from V and 0 bases from J, the gap between germline ends came to 18 bases. The CDR3 covers 18 residues.

CDR3 protein: CASSPGTGSNEKLFF. CDR3 nucleotides: TGTGCCAGCTCACCCGGGACAGGCAGTAATGAAAAACTGTTTTTT. V and J are TRBV18 and TRBJ1-4; 8 nucleotides match TRBD1. Germline CDR1 KGHSH, CDR2 LQKENI. With 3 bases clipped from V and 4 bases from J, the junction kept 4 bases outside the gene matches. This CDR3 spans 15 amino acids.

The chain uses TRBV28 and TRBJ1-6; D is possibly TRBD1 (5 bases). CDR3 length equals 14 residues. Germline CDR1 and CDR2: MDHEN and SYDVKM. V lost 6 bases and J lost 8, with 14 bases in between. CDR3 bases: TGTGCCAGCAGCCTCGGGGGGGTTTATTCACCCCTCCACTTT. Protein sequence: CASSLGGVYSPLHF.

The CDR3 spells CASSETAPRGKNIQYF. Written as DNA, the CDR3 is TGTGCCAGCAGCGAGACAGCCCCCCGTGGCAAAAACATTCAGTACTTC. V and J are TRBV28 and TRBJ2-4; tentatively, D is TRBD1 (5 bases). Per the germline V gene, CDR1 is MDHEN and CDR2 is SYDVKM. The CDR3 contains 16 residues. Trimming took off 6 bases at V and 3 bases at J, with 18 bases between the two ends.

The chain is built from TRBV5-4 and TRBJ2-5; tentative D call: TRBD2 (6 bases). This CDR3 spans 14 amino acids. Between the trimmed V and J ends, which lost 0 bases and 5 bases, there was a span of 11 bases. Germline V gene sequence: CDR1 SGHNT, CDR2 YYREEE (reference sequence). CDR3 protein: CASSLVLASETQYF. The CDR3 region has the DNA TGTGCCAGCAGCTTGGTACTAGCATCCGAGACCCAGTACTTC.

The J gene is TRBJ2-2, the V gene TRBV6-6; the D is unclear. CDR1 and CDR2 from the germline V gene are MNHNY and SVGAGI (reference sequence). The CDR3 length is 13 residues. With 2 bases removed from V and 9 bases from J, the gap between germline ends came to 10 bases. The CDR3 sequence: CASSYLSTRELFF. DNA for the CDR3: TGTGCCAGCAGTTACCTATCCACGCGGGAGCTGTTTTTT.

V usage is TRBV18 and J usage is TRBJ2-7; a weak D match, TRBD2 (6 bases). Germline CDR1 reads KGHSH; CDR2 reads LQKENI. This CDR3 has 12 amino acids. V was cut by 5 bases and J by 3 bases, with 8 bases left in between. DNA of the CDR3: TGTGCCAGCTCATCCGGGGGCTACGAGCAGTACTTC. It encodes CASSSGGYEQYF.

The chain uses TRBV24-1 and TRBJ1-2; possibly TRBD1 for D (6 bases). The ends were cut back, 4 bases at V and 5 bases at J, with 10 bases in the middle. Per the germline V gene, CDR1 is KGHDR and CDR2 is SFDVKD. This CDR3 region has 13 residues. CDR3 in DNA: TGTGCCACCAGTGAAACAGGGTTTTATGGCTACACCTTC. Amino acid sequence: CATSETGFYGYTF.